A selection of T cell receptor beta chains follows, all from one sample in a study of cytomegalovirus exposure and HLA in healthy donors. The data were produced by immunoSEQ multiplex PCR, yet TCRdb's version contains in-frame clones alone and is incomplete. Of approximately 150,000 clones in the sample, about 80% are singletons; the top ten hold 1.3%. The source material was PBMCs. The source of these receptors is a woman in her forties or fifties in good health and CMV-seronegative. Both conserved end residues are part of each CDR3. Each record gives: J gene, V gene, clone size, CDR3 length, D gene, CDR3 DNA, CDR3 protein. D genes are given only for firm matches. Rows give clone size only sometimes, using once, few, many, or a class for an expanded clone.

TRBJ1-2	TRBV6-6	-	13	-	TGTGCCAGCAGTTACTCGACTGACTATGGCTACACCTTC	CASSYSTDYGYTF
TRBJ1-1	TRBV28	-	16	-	TGTGCCAGCAGTTTAGTTAGGGGAGGTGCCCTTTTTGAAGCTTTCTTT	CASSLVRGGALFEAFF
TRBJ1-1	TRBV28	once	16	-	TGTGCCAGCAGTTCGGCGGGATTGCCTTCGAACACTGAAGCTTTCTTT	CASSSAGLPSNTEAFF
TRBJ1-4	TRBV7-8	-	15	-	TGTGCCAGCAGCTTGGTCGGTGGGCTGTACGAAAAACTGTTTTTT	CASSLVGGLYEKLFF
TRBJ1-3	TRBV18	-	15	-	TGTGCCAGCTCATCGATGCAGGGTCTTGGAAACACCATATATTTT	CASSSMQGLGNTIYF
TRBJ1-1	TRBV6-6	-	15	TRBD1	TGTGCCAGCAGCCCTTCAGGGGGCGGTGGGTTCGGGGCTTTCTTT	CASSPSGGGGFGAFF
TRBJ2-7	TRBV6-1	-	14	TRBD2	TGTGCCAGCAGTCCACTAGCGGGAGCTCGCGAGCAGTACTTC	CASSPLAGAREQYF
TRBJ1-4	TRBV15	-	12	-	TGTGCCACCAGCCCCCCAGTTGAAAAACTGTTTTTT	CATSPPVEKLFF
TRBJ2-1	TRBV7-8	-	17	TRBD2	TGTGCCAGCAGCCACCCTAGCGGGAGGGCCAAACCCAATGAGCAGTTCTTC	CASSHPSGRAKPNEQFF
TRBJ1-4	TRBV7-2	-	16	-	TGTGCCAGCAGCCCACAGGGTAGGCCAGGAAGTGAAAAACTGTTTTTT	CASSPQGRPGSEKLFF
TRBJ2-3	TRBV6-4	few	15	TRBD2	TGTGCCAGCAGTGGAGAAGCGGGAGCCCCAGATACGCAGTATTTT	CASSGEAGAPDTQYF
TRBJ2-1	TRBV9	-	16	TRBD2	TGTGCCAGCAGCGCCCAGGGGGTAGGGCTAGCGGGAGGGCTTTTCTTC	CASSAQGVGLAGGLFF
TRBJ1-2	TRBV5-4	-	15	TRBD1	TGTGCCAGCAGCCAAGGGACAGACGCTAACTATGGCTACACCTTC	CASSQGTDANYGYTF
TRBJ2-1	TRBV9	-	20	TRBD2	TGTGCCAGCAGCGGCCGACTAGCGGGGGGGCCAGGGATGAGAAGGAATGAGCAGTTCTTC	CASSGRLAGGPGMRRNEQFF
TRBJ1-6	TRBV14	few	15	TRBD1	TGTGCCAGCAGCCAAGGGGGGACAGGGAATTCACCCCTCCACTTT	CASSQGGTGNSPLHF
TRBJ2-1	TRBV11-3	-	14	TRBD2	TGTGCCAGCAGCCGACCGGGACTAGTCAATGAGCAGTTCTTC	CASSRPGLVNEQFF
TRBJ1-4	TRBV6-6	-	14	-	TGTGCCAGCAGTTACAGCGGGCCTAATGAAAAACTGTTTTTT	CASSYSGPNEKLFF
TRBJ1-6	TRBV5-1	-	16	-	TGCGCCAGCAGCTCTGGGTTACAGGGTAGTGGTTCACCCCTCCACTTT	CASSSGLQGSGSPLHF
TRBJ1-2	TRBV27	-	13	TRBD1	TGTGCCAGCAGTTCCGACAGGGCCTATGGCTACACCTTC	CASSSDRAYGYTF
TRBJ1-1	TRBV7-2	-	17	-	TGTGCCAGCAGCCTTCCCTCGGGGGGGGAGCGCTACACTGAAGCTTTCTTT	CASSLPSGGERYTEAFF
TRBJ1-1	TRBV28	-	15	-	TGTGCCAGCAGTTCCCCGGGGGGGCGGAACACTGAAGCTTTCTTT	CASSSPGGRNTEAFF
TRBJ1-1	TRBV5-1	-	16	TRBD1	TGCGCCAGCAGCACCCGGGACAGGGGGCTTGGGACTGAAGCTTTCTTT	CASSTRDRGLGTEAFF
TRBJ2-5	TRBV6-6	-	16	TRBD2	TGTGCCAGCAGTTACCCCGGGAGCGGGAAGAAAGAGACCCAGTACTTC	CASSYPGSGKKETQYF
TRBJ2-1	TRBV6-1	-	13	-	TGTGCCAGCAGTGATGGCAACTACAATGAGCAGTTCTTC	CASSDGNYNEQFF
TRBJ2-2	TRBV2	-	13	TRBD1	TGTGCCAGCACCGGACAGGGTTCCGGGGAGCTGTTTTTT	CASTGQGSGELFF
TRBJ1-2	TRBV19	-	14	-	TGTGCCAGTAGTCTGGAGACCACTAACTATGGCTACACCTTC	CASSLETTNYGYTF
TRBJ2-6	TRBV6-6	-	15	TRBD2	TGTGCCAGCAGTTCGGGGGGTTACGGAGCCAACGTCCTGACTTTC	CASSSGGYGANVLTF
TRBJ2-7	TRBV7-2	-	15	TRBD2	TGTGCCAGCAGCTTAATGACTAGCGGTGCCTACGAGCAGTACTTC	CASSLMTSGAYEQYF
TRBJ1-1	TRBV25-1	-	15	-	TGTGCCAGCAGTGAAGGGGGGGGGCAGAACACTGAAGCTTTCTTT	CASSEGGGQNTEAFF
TRBJ1-1	TRBV7-8	few	11	TRBD1	TGTGCCAGCAGCATCGGACAGGGGGCTTTCTTT	CASSIGQGAFF
TRBJ2-2	TRBV5-1	-	15	TRBD2	TGCGCCAGCAGCTCCCAGTGGGGGGGGGCCGGGGAGCTGTTTTTT	CASSSQWGGAGELFF
TRBJ1-1	TRBV29-1	few	13	TRBD1	TGCAGCGTTCAGGGACAGAGAAACACTGAAGCTTTCTTT	CSVQGQRNTEAFF
TRBJ1-4	TRBV7-2	-	14	-	TGTGCCAGCACCCAACGGGGAGTTTATGAAAAACTGTTTTTT	CASTQRGVYEKLFF
TRBJ1-2	TRBV29-1	once	12	TRBD1	TGCAGCGTTCAAGACAGGGGATATGGCTACACCTTC	CSVQDRGYGYTF
TRBJ2-7	TRBV5-5	-	15	TRBD1	TGTGCCAGCAGCTTGGAGCGTGACAGGGTATACGAGCAGTACTTC	CASSLERDRVYEQYF
TRBJ1-4	TRBV6-6	-	11	-	TGTGCCAGCAGTTACCGTGAAAAACTGTTTTTT	CASSYREKLFF
TRBJ1-1	TRBV19	-	17	TRBD1	TGTGCCAGTAGAAGGTCCAGGACAGGGAGTGGAGGCACTGAAGCTTTCTTT	CASRRSRTGSGGTEAFF
TRBJ1-5	TRBV6-5	few	13	-	TGTGCCACCGGGTCTAGAGGCAATCAGCCCCAGCATTTT	CATGSRGNQPQHF
TRBJ1-3	TRBV15	-	14	TRBD1	TGTGCCACCAGCCACAGGGGCTCTGGAAACACCATATATTTT	CATSHRGSGNTIYF
TRBJ2-7	TRBV9	few	16	-	TGTGCCAGCAGCGGACCCGGGACAACCGTAACCTACGAGCAGTACTTC	CASSGPGTTVTYEQYF
TRBJ1-3	TRBV28	-	18	TRBD1	TGTGCCAGCAGTCCCGTCGGACAGGGAGGCGCTTTTGGAAACACCATATATTTT	CASSPVGQGGAFGNTIYF
TRBJ1-1	TRBV18	-	14	-	TGTGCCAGCTCAGGGGGGGGGACGAACACTGAAGCTTTCTTT	CASSGGGTNTEAFF
TRBJ1-1	TRBV7-9	once	16	-	TGTGCCAGCAGCGAACCGGCCGGCGGGTATGACACTGAAGCTTTCTTT	CASSEPAGGYDTEAFF